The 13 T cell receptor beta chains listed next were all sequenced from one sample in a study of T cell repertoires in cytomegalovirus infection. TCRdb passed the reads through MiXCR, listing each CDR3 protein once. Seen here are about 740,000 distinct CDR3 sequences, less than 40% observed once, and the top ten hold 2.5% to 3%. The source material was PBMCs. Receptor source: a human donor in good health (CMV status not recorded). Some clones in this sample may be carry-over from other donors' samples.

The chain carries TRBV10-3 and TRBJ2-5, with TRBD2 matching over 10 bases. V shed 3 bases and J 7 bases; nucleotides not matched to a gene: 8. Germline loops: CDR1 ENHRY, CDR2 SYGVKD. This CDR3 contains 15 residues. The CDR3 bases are TGTGCCATCAGTGAAGGGACTAGCGACCAGGGGACCCAGTACTTC. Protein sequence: CAISEGTSDQGTQYF.

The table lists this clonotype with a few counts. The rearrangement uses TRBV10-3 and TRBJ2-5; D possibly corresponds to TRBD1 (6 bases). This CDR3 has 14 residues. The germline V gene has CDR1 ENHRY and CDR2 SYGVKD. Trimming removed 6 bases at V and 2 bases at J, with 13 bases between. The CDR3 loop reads CAIRDIGGQETQYF. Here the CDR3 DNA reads TGTGCCATCAGGGATATAGGGGGACAAGAGACCCAGTACTTC.

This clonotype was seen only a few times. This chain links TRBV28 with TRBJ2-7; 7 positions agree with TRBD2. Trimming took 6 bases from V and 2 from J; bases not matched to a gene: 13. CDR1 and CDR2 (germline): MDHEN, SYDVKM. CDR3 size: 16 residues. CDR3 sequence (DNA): TGTGCCAGCAGCCCTTCGGGGGGAAAGGCACCCTACGAGCAGTACTTC. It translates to CASSPSGGKAPYEQYF.

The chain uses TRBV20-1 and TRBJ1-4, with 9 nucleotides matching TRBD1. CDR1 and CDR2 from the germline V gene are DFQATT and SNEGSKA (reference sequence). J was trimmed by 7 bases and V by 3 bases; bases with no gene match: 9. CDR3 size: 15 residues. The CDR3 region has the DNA TGCAGTGCTAGGGGTCCGGGACAGGGCGGTGAAAAACTGTTTTTT. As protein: CSARGPGQGGEKLFF.

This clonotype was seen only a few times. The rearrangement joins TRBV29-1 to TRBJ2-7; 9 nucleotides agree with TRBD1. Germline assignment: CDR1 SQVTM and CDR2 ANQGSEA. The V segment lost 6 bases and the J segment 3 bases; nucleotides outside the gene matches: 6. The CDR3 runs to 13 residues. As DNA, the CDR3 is TGCAGCGTCACCGGGACAGGGCGCTACGAGCAGTACTTC. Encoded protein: CSVTGTGRYEQYF.

CDR3 DNA: TGTGCCAGCAGCTTAAAAGGGGTTTCGGTTTCCTTTTACACTGAAGCTTTCTTT. Translation: CASSLKGVSVSFYTEAFF. The chain is built from TRBV7-8 and TRBJ1-1, with a weak D call TRBD1 (5 bases). V lost 2 bases, J lost 3 bases, and 22 bases lay in between. CDR1 is SGHVS and CDR2 is FQNEAQ in the germline V gene. There are 18 residues in the CDR3.

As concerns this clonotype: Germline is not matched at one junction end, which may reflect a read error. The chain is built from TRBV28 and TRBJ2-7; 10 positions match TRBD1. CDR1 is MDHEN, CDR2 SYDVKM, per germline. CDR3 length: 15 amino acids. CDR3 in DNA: TGTGCCAGCAGTTTACAGACCGGGACAGGGGTGGAGCAGTCCTTC. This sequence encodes CASSLQTGTGVEQSF. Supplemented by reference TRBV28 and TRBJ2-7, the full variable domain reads DVKVTQSSRYLVKRTGEKVFLECVQDMDHENMFWYRQDPGLGLRLIYFSYDVKMKEKGDIPEGYSVSREKKERFSLILESASTNQTSMYLCASSLQTGTGVEQSFGPGTRLTVT.

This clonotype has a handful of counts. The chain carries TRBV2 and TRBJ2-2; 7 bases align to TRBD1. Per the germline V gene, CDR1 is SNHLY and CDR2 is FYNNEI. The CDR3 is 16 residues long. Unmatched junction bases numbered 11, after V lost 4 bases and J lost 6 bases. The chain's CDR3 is CASSGLARGKPGELFF. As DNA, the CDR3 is TGTGCCAGCAGTGGGCTCGCCAGGGGGAAGCCCGGGGAGCTGTTTTTT.

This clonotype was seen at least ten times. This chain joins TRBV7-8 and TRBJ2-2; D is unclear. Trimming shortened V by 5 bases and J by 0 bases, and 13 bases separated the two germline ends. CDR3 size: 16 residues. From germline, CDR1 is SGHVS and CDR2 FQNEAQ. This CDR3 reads CASSKIGAANTGELFF. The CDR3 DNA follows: TGTGCCAGCAGCAAGATCGGAGCAGCGAACACCGGGGAGCTGTTTTTT.

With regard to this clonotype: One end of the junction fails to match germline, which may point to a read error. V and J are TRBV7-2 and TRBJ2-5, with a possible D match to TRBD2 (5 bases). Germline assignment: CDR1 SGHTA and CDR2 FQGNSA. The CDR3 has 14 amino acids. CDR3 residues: CSSSQSGPQETQYF. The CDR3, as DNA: TGTTCCAGCAGCCAGAGCGGCCCTCAAGAGACCCAGTACTTC.

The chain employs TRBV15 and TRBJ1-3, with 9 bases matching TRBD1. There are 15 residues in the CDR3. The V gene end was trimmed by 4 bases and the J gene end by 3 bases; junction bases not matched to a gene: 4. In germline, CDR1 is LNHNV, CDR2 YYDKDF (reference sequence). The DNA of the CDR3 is TGTGCCACCAGCACCGGGACAGGGATTGGAAACACCATATATTTT. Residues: CATSTGTGIGNTIYF.

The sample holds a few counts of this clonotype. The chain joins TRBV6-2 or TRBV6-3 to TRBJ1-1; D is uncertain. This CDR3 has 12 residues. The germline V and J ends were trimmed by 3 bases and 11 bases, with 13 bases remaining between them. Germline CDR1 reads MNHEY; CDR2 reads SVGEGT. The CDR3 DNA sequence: TGTGCCAGCAGTTATCTCGGGGTTTTGGCTTTCTTT. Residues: CASSYLGVLAFF.

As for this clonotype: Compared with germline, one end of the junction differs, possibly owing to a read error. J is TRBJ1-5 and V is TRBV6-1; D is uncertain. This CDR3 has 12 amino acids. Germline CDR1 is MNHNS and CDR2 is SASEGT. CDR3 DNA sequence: TGTGCCCGCATTGAAGCTAATCAACCCCATCATTTT. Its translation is CARIEANQPHHF.